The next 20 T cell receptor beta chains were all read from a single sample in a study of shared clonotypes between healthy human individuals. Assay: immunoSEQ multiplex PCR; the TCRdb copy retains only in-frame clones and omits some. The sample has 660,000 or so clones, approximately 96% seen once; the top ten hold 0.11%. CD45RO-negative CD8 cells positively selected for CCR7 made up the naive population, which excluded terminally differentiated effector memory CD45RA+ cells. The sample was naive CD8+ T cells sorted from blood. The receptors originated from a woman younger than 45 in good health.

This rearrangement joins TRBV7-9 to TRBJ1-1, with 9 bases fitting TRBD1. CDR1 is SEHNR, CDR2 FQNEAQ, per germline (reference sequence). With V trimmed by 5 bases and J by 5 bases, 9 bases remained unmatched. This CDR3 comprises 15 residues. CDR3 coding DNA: TGTGCCAGCAGCGCGGGACAGGGCTTGGGAACTGAAGCTTTCTTT. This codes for CASSAGQGLGTEAFF. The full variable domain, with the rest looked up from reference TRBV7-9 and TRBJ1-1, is DTGVSQNPRHKITKRGQNVTFRCDPISEHNRLYWYRQTLGQGPEFLTYFQNEAQLEKSRLLSDRFSAERPKGSFSTLEIQRTEQGDSAMYLCASSAGQGLGTEAFFGQGTRLTVV.

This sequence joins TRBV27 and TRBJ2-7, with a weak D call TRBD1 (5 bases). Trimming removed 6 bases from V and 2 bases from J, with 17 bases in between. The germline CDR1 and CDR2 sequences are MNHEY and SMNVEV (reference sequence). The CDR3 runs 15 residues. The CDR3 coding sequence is TGTGCCAGCAGCCCAGTCGGTGCAGGGACCTACGAGCAGTACTTC. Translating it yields CASSPVGAGTYEQYF.

The CDR3 is CASSVIGGNYGYTF. The CDR3 bases are TGTGCCAGCAGCGTGATAGGCGGTAACTATGGCTACACCTTC. V gene TRBV27 combines with J gene TRBJ1-2; no clear D. The V gene's germline CDR1 is MNHEY and CDR2 SMNVEV (reference sequence). V was trimmed by 6 bases and J by 1 base, leaving 12 bases between them. This CDR3 spans 14 amino acids.

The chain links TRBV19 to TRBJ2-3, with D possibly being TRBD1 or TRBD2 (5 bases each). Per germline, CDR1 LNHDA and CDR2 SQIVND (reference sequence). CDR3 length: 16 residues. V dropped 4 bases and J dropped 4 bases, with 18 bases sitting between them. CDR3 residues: CASSTGLGIRADTQYF. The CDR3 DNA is TGTGCCAGTAGTACGGGGCTTGGTATTAGGGCAGATACGCAGTATTTT.

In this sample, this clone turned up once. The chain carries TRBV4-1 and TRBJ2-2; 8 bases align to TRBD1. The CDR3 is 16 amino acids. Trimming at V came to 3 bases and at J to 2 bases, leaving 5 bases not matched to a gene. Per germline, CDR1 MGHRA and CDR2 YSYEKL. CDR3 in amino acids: CASSHVGQGNTGELFF. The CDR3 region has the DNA TGCGCCAGCAGCCATGTCGGACAGGGAAACACCGGGGAGCTGTTTTTT.

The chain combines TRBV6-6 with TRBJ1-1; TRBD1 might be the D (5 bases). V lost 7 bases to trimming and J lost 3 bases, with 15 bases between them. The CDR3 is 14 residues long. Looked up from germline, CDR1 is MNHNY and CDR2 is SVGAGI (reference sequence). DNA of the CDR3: TGTGCCAGCATAGGAGGGGTTACGGACACTGAAGCTTTCTTT. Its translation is CASIGGVTDTEAFF.

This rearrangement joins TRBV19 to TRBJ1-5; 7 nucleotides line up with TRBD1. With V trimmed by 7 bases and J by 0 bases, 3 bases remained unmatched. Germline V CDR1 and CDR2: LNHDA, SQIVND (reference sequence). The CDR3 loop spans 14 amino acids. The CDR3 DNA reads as TGTGCCAGTAAAACAGGGGCTAGCAATCAGCCCCAGCATTTT. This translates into CASKTGASNQPQHF.

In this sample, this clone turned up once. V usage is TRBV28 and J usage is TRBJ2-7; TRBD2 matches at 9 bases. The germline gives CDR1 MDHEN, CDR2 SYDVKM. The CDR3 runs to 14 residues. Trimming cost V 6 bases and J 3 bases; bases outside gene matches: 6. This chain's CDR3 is CASRNSGSDYEQYF. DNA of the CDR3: TGTGCCAGCAGAAATAGCGGGAGCGACTACGAGCAGTACTTC.

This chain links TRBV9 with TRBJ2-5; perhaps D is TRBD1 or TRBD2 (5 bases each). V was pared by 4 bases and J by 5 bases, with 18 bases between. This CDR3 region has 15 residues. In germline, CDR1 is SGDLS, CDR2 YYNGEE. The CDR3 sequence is CASSLAGISGETQYF. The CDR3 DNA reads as TGTGCCAGCAGCCTAGCAGGGATAAGTGGGGAGACCCAGTACTTC.

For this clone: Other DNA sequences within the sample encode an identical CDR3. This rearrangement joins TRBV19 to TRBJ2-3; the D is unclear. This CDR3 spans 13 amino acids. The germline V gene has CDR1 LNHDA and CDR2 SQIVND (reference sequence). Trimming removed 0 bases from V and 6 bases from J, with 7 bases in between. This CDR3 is CASSIDLEDTQYF. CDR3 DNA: TGTGCCAGTAGTATAGATCTTGAGGATACGCAGTATTTT.

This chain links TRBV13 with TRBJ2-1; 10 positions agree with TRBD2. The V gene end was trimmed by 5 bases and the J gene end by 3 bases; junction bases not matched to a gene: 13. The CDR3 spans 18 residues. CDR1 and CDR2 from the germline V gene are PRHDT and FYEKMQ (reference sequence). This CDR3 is CASSPRQPGLAHYNEQFF. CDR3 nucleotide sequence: TGTGCCAGCAGCCCAAGGCAACCGGGACTAGCGCACTACAATGAGCAGTTCTTC.

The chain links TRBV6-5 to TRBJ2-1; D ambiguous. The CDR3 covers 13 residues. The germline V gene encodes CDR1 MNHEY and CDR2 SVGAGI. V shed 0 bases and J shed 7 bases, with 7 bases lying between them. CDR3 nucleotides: TGTGCCAGCAGTTACTCGCCGGTTAATGAGCAGTTCTTC. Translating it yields CASSYSPVNEQFF.

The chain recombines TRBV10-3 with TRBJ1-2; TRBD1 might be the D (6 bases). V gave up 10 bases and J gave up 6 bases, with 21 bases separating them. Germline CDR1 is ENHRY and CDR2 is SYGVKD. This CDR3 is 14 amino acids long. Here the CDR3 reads CATRAGGAPDGYTF. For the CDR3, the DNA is TGTGCCACCCGGGCGGGGGGCGCTCCGGATGGCTACACCTTC.

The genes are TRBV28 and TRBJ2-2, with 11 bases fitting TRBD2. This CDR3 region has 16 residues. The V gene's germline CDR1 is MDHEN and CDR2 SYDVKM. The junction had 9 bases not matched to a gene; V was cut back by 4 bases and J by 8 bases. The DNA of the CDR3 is TGTGCCAGCAGTTCCGGCGTACTAGCGGGAGTTGGGGAGCTGTTTTTT. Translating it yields CASSSGVLAGVGELFF.

The CDR3 nucleotides read TGTGCCAGCACTGGACAGTCCTTGGGTCAGCCCCAGCATTTT. Translated: CASTGQSLGQPQHF. The gene calls are TRBV28 and TRBJ1-5, with D maybe TRBD1 (6 bases). Trimming removed 7 bases from V and 6 bases from J, with 16 bases in between. Germline V gene data show CDR1 as MDHEN and CDR2 as SYDVKM. This CDR3 spans 14 amino acids.

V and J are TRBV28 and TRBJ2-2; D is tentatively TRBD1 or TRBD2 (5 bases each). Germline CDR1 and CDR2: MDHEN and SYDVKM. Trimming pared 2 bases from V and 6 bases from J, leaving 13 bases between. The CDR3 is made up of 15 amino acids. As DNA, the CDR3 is TGTGCCAGCAGTTTAAGTGGGGGAATGGCCGGGGAGCTGTTTTTT. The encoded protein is CASSLSGGMAGELFF. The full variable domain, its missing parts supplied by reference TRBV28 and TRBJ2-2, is DVKVTQSSRYLVKRTGEKVFLECVQDMDHENMFWYRQDPGLGLRLIYFSYDVKMKEKGDIPEGYSVSREKKERFSLILESASTNQTSMYLCASSLSGGMAGELFFGEGSRLTVL.

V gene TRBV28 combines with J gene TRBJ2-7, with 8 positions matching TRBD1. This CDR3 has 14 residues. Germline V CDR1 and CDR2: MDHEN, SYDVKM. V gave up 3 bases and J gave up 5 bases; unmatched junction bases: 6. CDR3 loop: CASSLNRGTDEQYF. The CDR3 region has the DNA TGTGCCAGCAGTTTGAACAGGGGGACTGACGAGCAGTACTTC.

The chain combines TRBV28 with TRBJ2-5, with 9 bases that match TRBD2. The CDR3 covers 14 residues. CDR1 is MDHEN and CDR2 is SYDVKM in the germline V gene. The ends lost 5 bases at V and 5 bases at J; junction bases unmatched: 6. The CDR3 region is CASSAREGLETQYF. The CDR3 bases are TGTGCCAGCAGTGCGCGGGAGGGGTTGGAGACCCAGTACTTC.

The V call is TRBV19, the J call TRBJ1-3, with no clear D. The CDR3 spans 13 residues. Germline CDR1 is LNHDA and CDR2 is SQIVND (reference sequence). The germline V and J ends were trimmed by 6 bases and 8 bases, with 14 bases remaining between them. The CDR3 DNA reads TGTGCCAGTAGCCTCGGGCTCTGGCACACCATATATTTT. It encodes CASSLGLWHTIYF.

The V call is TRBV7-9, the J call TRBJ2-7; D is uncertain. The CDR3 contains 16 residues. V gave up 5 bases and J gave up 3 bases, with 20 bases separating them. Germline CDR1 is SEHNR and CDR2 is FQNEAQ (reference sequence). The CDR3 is CASSPERAVQNYEQYF. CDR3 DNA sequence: TGTGCCAGCAGCCCCGAAAGGGCAGTCCAGAACTACGAGCAGTACTTC.